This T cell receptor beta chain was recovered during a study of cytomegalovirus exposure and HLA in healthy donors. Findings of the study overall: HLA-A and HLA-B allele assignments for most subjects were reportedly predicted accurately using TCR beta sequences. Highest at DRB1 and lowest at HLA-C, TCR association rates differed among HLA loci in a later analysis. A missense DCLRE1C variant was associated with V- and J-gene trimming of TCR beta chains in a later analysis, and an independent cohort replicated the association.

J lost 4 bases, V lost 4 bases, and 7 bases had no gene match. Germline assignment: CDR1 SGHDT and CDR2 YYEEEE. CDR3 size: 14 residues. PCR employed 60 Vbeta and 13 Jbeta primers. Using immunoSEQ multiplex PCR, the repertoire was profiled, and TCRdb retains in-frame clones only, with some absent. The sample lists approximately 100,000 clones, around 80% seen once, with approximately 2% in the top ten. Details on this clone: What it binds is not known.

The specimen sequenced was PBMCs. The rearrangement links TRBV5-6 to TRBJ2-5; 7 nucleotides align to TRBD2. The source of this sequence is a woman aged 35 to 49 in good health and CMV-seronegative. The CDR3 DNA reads TGTGCCAGCAGCGGTTTACTAGCGACAGAGACCCAGTACTTC. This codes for CASSGLLATETQYF.